The T cell receptor beta chain under discussion was sequenced for a study of blood T cell repertoires in COVID-19. Study-wide context: The United States, Italy and Spain provided the acute and convalescent COVID-19 samples. PBMCs, B-cell-depleted T cells, or T cells provided the cDNA or gDNA that made up the material.

Original methodology: Reference gene primer amplification yielded estimated nucleated cell counts. Generated by immunoSEQ multiplex PCR, the TCRdb table keeps only in-frame clones and is missing some. The V and J calls and clone size are taken from that table; D and trimming were inferred from the DNA. The sample lists about 140,000 clones, about four fifths occurring once. There are 15 residues in the CDR3. V gave up 0 bases and J gave up 4 bases, with 11 bases separating them. Germline V lookup: CDR1 SGDLS, CDR2 YYNGEE. The sequenced material came from peripheral blood. This clonotype originated in a human donor in a cohort sampled during active COVID-19. The V and J genes are TRBV9 and TRBJ1-3; D not resolved. This CDR3 reads CASSVEPGFGNTIYF. The CDR3 region has the DNA TGTGCCAGCAGCGTAGAGCCGGGGTTCGGAAACACCATATATTTT.